These T cell receptor beta chains were read from a single sample in a study of radiotherapy plus CTLA-4 blockade in lung cancer. The data were produced by immunoSEQ multiplex PCR, yet TCRdb's version contains in-frame clones alone and is incomplete. This sample has around 85,000 clones; around 87% occur once, and the top ten carry about 2%. The sample consisted of peripheral blood, taken from a patient treated with radiotherapy plus ipilimumab. The receptor source for this set is a human donor with non-small cell lung cancer who had a partial response to radiotherapy plus ipilimumab. CDR3s include the opening cysteine and the closing phenylalanine or tryptophan. D genes are given only for firm matches. Part of the rows lack a size; the others show once, few, many or a class for expanded clones.

V gene: TRBV28; J gene: TRBJ1-3; D gene: .; clone size: .; CDR3 DNA: TGTGCCAGCAGTGACGACAGATATGGAAACACCATATATTTT; CDR3 protein: CASSDDRYGNTIYF
V gene: TRBV27; J gene: TRBJ2-1; D gene: TRBD1; clone size: .; CDR3 DNA: TGTGCCAGCAGGTTACGTCCGCGGACAGGGGGCTCGAATGAGCAGTTCTTC; CDR3 protein: CASRLRPRTGGSNEQFF
V gene: TRBV30; J gene: TRBJ2-3; D gene: .; clone size: .; CDR3 DNA: TGTGCCGGTCGATCAGGGGATACGCAGTATTTT; CDR3 protein: CAGRSGDTQYF
V gene: TRBV7-6; J gene: TRBJ1-1; D gene: .; clone size: .; CDR3 DNA: TGTGCCAGCAGCTTAGCGCGGGACCTGAACACTGAAGCTTTCTTT; CDR3 protein: CASSLARDLNTEAFF
V gene: TRBV5-1; J gene: TRBJ1-3; D gene: .; clone size: .; CDR3 DNA: TGCGCCAGCAGCTTGACAGGGACTGGAAACACCATATATTTT; CDR3 protein: CASSLTGTGNTIYF
V gene: TRBV30; J gene: TRBJ1-6; D gene: .; clone size: .; CDR3 DNA: TGTGCCTGGAGTGTACGGGGGGGATCCTATAATTCACCCCTCCACTTT; CDR3 protein: CAWSVRGGSYNSPLHF
V gene: TRBV5-4; J gene: TRBJ1-5; D gene: .; clone size: .; CDR3 DNA: TGTGCCAGCAGCTTAAGTCAGGGTCAGCCCCAGCATTTT; CDR3 protein: CASSLSQGQPQHF
V gene: TRBV15; J gene: TRBJ1-2; D gene: .; clone size: .; CDR3 DNA: TGTGCCACCAGCAGAGATGCGCAGGGATGGGGCTACACCTTC; CDR3 protein: CATSRDAQGWGYTF
V gene: TRBV6-1; J gene: TRBJ1-1; D gene: .; clone size: .; CDR3 DNA: TGTGCCAGCAAAACTATGAACACTGAAGCTTTCTTT; CDR3 protein: CASKTMNTEAFF
V gene: TRBV5-6; J gene: TRBJ1-2; D gene: .; clone size: .; CDR3 DNA: TGTGCCAGCAGCTTGGCCGGCAGGGGTGATGGCTACACCTTC; CDR3 protein: CASSLAGRGDGYTF
V gene: TRBV23-1; J gene: TRBJ2-2; D gene: TRBD1; clone size: .; CDR3 DNA: TGCGCCAGCAGGACAGGGATGTGCAGCACCGGGGAGCTGTTTTTT; CDR3 protein: CASRTGMCSTGELFF
V gene: TRBV15; J gene: TRBJ1-2; D gene: TRBD1; clone size: .; CDR3 DNA: TGTGCCACCAGCATGGGGGGACAGGCCTTAGCTAACTATGGCTACACCTTC; CDR3 protein: CATSMGGQALANYGYTF
V gene: TRBV7-9; J gene: TRBJ1-2; D gene: .; clone size: .; CDR3 DNA: TGTGCCAGCAGCCTTCAATCCGGAGGCTATGGCTACACCTTC; CDR3 protein: CASSLQSGGYGYTF
V gene: TRBV4-3; J gene: TRBJ2-1; D gene: TRBD2; clone size: .; CDR3 DNA: TGCGCCAGCAGCCGCGCTAGCGGCTCCTACAATGAGCAGTTCTTC; CDR3 protein: CASSRASGSYNEQFF
V gene: TRBV18; J gene: TRBJ1-2; D gene: .; clone size: .; CDR3 DNA: TGTGCCAGCTCACCATCAGGGATTGGCTACACCTTC; CDR3 protein: CASSPSGIGYTF
V gene: TRBV2; J gene: TRBJ2-5; D gene: .; clone size: .; CDR3 DNA: TGTGCCAGCAGTCGGGGAGAGATCCAAGAGACCCAGTACTTC; CDR3 protein: CASSRGEIQETQYF
V gene: TRBV5-4; J gene: TRBJ1-1; D gene: .; clone size: .; CDR3 DNA: TGTGCCAGCAGCCGCGGGGCGGAGGTCCCTGAAGCTTTCTTT; CDR3 protein: CASSRGAEVPEAFF
V gene: TRBV5-4; J gene: TRBJ2-1; D gene: TRBD1; clone size: few; CDR3 DNA: TGTGCCAGCAGCATCGGGGACAGCACCTCTTACAATGAGCAGTTCTTC; CDR3 protein: CASSIGDSTSYNEQFF
V gene: TRBV5-1; J gene: TRBJ2-3; D gene: .; clone size: .; CDR3 DNA: TGCGCCAGCAGCTTGAACTCGGGCACAGATACGCAGTATTTT; CDR3 protein: CASSLNSGTDTQYF
V gene: TRBV2; J gene: TRBJ2-6; D gene: .; clone size: .; CDR3 DNA: TGTGCCAGCAGTGATCAGGGGCTCGGGGCCAACGTCCTGACTTTC; CDR3 protein: CASSDQGLGANVLTF
V gene: TRBV7-9; J gene: TRBJ2-3; D gene: .; clone size: .; CDR3 DNA: TGTGCCAGCAGCTTACGGGATACGCAGTATTTT; CDR3 protein: CASSLRDTQYF
V gene: TRBV10-2; J gene: TRBJ2-7; D gene: .; clone size: .; CDR3 DNA: TGCGCCAGCAGTGGGGGGCTTACCGAGCAGTACTTC; CDR3 protein: CASSGGLTEQYF
V gene: TRBV6-1; J gene: TRBJ1-2; D gene: .; clone size: .; CDR3 DNA: TGTGCCAGCAGTTTATCCGGCGGGTTCAGCGGGGGCTACACCTTC; CDR3 protein: CASSLSGGFSGGYTF
V gene: TRBV15; J gene: TRBJ2-2; D gene: TRBD2; clone size: .; CDR3 DNA: TGTGCCACCAGCAGACCCCGGACTAGCGGGAGCACCGGGGAGCTGTTTTTT; CDR3 protein: CATSRPRTSGSTGELFF
V gene: TRBV7-2; J gene: TRBJ1-2; D gene: TRBD1; clone size: .; CDR3 DNA: TGTGCCAGCAGCTTAAGTGCAGGGGGTGGTTATGGCTACACCTTC; CDR3 protein: CASSLSAGGGYGYTF
V gene: TRBV7-8; J gene: TRBJ1-5; D gene: TRBD1; clone size: .; CDR3 DNA: TGTGCCAGCAGCATCGGGACAGTAAGCAATCAGCCCCAGCATTTT; CDR3 protein: CASSIGTVSNQPQHF
V gene: TRBV5-4; J gene: TRBJ2-7; D gene: TRBD1; clone size: .; CDR3 DNA: TGTGCCAGCAGGTTAAGGGACAGGGCGGGCTCCTACGAGCAGTACTTC; CDR3 protein: CASRLRDRAGSYEQYF
V gene: TRBV5-4; J gene: TRBJ2-6; D gene: TRBD1; clone size: .; CDR3 DNA: TGTGCCAGCAGGCCACCGGGACAGGGTACTGGGGCCAACGTCCTGACTTTC; CDR3 protein: CASRPPGQGTGANVLTF
V gene: TRBV5-1; J gene: TRBJ2-5; D gene: TRBD2; clone size: .; CDR3 DNA: TGCGCCAGCAGCCGGACTAGCGGGATGAGGTTCGAGACCCAGTACTTC; CDR3 protein: CASSRTSGMRFETQYF
V gene: TRBV9; J gene: TRBJ1-3; D gene: .; clone size: .; CDR3 DNA: TGTGCCAGCAGCGTATCCGGGGGGCAGTCTGGAAACACCATATATTTT; CDR3 protein: CASSVSGGQSGNTIYF
V gene: TRBV2; J gene: TRBJ1-2; D gene: TRBD1; clone size: .; CDR3 DNA: TGTGCCACCGACAGGATGGGGACAGGGGGGGATGGCTACACCTTC; CDR3 protein: CATDRMGTGGDGYTF
V gene: TRBV5-1; J gene: TRBJ2-2; D gene: .; clone size: .; CDR3 DNA: TGCGCCAGCCGGGAGTACGAGACCGGGGAGCTGTTTTTT; CDR3 protein: CASREYETGELFF
V gene: TRBV5-4; J gene: TRBJ2-2; D gene: TRBD1; clone size: .; CDR3 DNA: TGTGCCAGCAGCTTGCAGGGGGCGCTTGGTACCGGGGAGCTGTTTTTT; CDR3 protein: CASSLQGALGTGELFF
V gene: TRBV9; J gene: TRBJ2-1; D gene: TRBD2; clone size: .; CDR3 DNA: TGTGCCAGCAGCGGCTTAAAGCGGGAAAGCTACAATGAGCAGTTCTTC; CDR3 protein: CASSGLKRESYNEQFF
V gene: TRBV28; J gene: TRBJ2-3; D gene: .; clone size: .; CDR3 DNA: TGTGCCAGCAGTTCGCCGGGAGTATCAGATACGCAGTATTTT; CDR3 protein: CASSSPGVSDTQYF
V gene: TRBV6-5; J gene: TRBJ2-7; D gene: TRBD2; clone size: .; CDR3 DNA: TGTGCCAGCAGTTACCGGGAGGTCTCCTACGAGCAGTACTTC; CDR3 protein: CASSYREVSYEQYF
V gene: TRBV11-2; J gene: TRBJ1-5; D gene: .; clone size: .; CDR3 DNA: TGTGCCAGCAGCTTAGCCGGGGATGGCAATCAGCCCCAGCATTTT; CDR3 protein: CASSLAGDGNQPQHF
V gene: TRBV2; J gene: TRBJ1-3; D gene: .; clone size: .; CDR3 DNA: TGTGCCAGCAGTGAAGCCTTTCTCTCTGGAAACACCATATATTTT; CDR3 protein: CASSEAFLSGNTIYF
V gene: TRBV7-2; J gene: TRBJ1-2; D gene: .; clone size: .; CDR3 DNA: TGTGCCAGCAGCCCCGCTCGGGGGGCCTATCTCCTTAACTATGGCTACACCTTC; CDR3 protein: CASSPARGAYLLNYGYTF
V gene: TRBV7-9; J gene: TRBJ2-2; D gene: .; clone size: .; CDR3 DNA: TGTGCCAGCAGCCCACCCGGGGTAATGGTTCGGCTGTTTTTT; CDR3 protein: CASSPPGVMVRLFF
V gene: TRBV19; J gene: TRBJ1-2; D gene: .; clone size: .; CDR3 DNA: TGTGCCAGTAGTATAGCAGGCTCCGGGGGTGGCTACACCTTC; CDR3 protein: CASSIAGSGGGYTF
V gene: TRBV6-5; J gene: TRBJ2-3; D gene: .; clone size: .; CDR3 DNA: TGTGCCAGCAGTAGCTCAGGAGACTCAGGGGATACGCAGTATTTT; CDR3 protein: CASSSSGDSGDTQYF
V gene: TRBV10-3; J gene: TRBJ1-4; D gene: TRBD1; clone size: .; CDR3 DNA: TGTGCCATCAGTGAGTCCGGGGGACAGGGAAGTGAAAAACTGTTTTTT; CDR3 protein: CAISESGGQGSEKLFF
V gene: TRBV27; J gene: TRBJ2-7; D gene: .; clone size: few; CDR3 DNA: TGTGCCAGCCGATCGGTCGGACAGCGCTCCTACGAGCAGTACTTC; CDR3 protein: CASRSVGQRSYEQYF
V gene: TRBV9; J gene: TRBJ2-1; D gene: .; clone size: few; CDR3 DNA: TGTGCCAGCAGCGTAGCGGATTTAGCGGGACAGGGCAATGAGCAGTTCTTC; CDR3 protein: CASSVADLAGQGNEQFF